The 7 T cell receptor beta chains presented below share a single source sample, sequenced in a study of cytomegalovirus exposure and HLA in healthy donors. The PCR contained 60 Vbeta and 13 Jbeta primers. The protocol was immunoSEQ multiplex PCR, while the TCRdb copy is restricted to in-frame clones and leaves out a portion. The sample contains roughly 200,000 clones, roughly 70% of which appear only once. Sequenced material: PBMCs. The origin of the receptors is a male donor in good health and CMV-seronegative.

This clone was recorded once. The CDR3 loop is CASSQKGETGEGETQYF. CDR3 in DNA: TGCGCCAGCAGCCAAAAAGGGGAGACAGGGGAAGGAGAGACCCAGTACTTC. The V gene is TRBV4-1, the J gene TRBJ2-5, with TRBD1 matching over 8 bases. Unmatched junction bases numbered 12, after V lost 2 bases and J lost 4 bases. The germline V gene encodes CDR1 MGHRA and CDR2 YSYEKL. This CDR3 is 17 amino acids long.

This chain uses TRBV7-7 with TRBJ2-7; TRBD1 matches at 7 bases. The CDR3 contains 15 residues. V trimming: 1 base; J trimming: 5 bases; junction bases outside the gene matches: 8. CDR1 is SSHAT, CDR2 FNYEAQ, per germline (reference sequence). CDR3 nucleotide sequence: TGTGCCAGCAGCTTAGGGCAGGGGGTTCTCGACGAGCAGTACTTC. Translated, it gives CASSLGQGVLDEQYF.

The gene calls are TRBV15 and TRBJ2-7; D gene ambiguous. CDR3 length: 14 residues. Germline V lookup: CDR1 LNHNV, CDR2 YYDKDF (reference sequence). V lost 5 bases, J lost 2 bases, and 13 bases lay in between. CDR3 residues: CATSVLQNPYEQYF. In DNA, the CDR3 is TGTGCCACCAGCGTGCTACAGAACCCCTACGAGCAGTACTTC.

The gene calls are TRBV30 and TRBJ2-6; 9 bases align to TRBD1. V lost 0 bases and J lost 2; bases outside the gene matches: 2. The CDR3 length is 16 residues. Per germline, CDR1 GTSNPN and CDR2 SVGIG (reference sequence). The CDR3 coding sequence is TGTGCCTGGAGTGTACAGGGGGCGGCTGGGGCCAACGTCCTGACTTTC. This sequence encodes CAWSVQGAAGANVLTF.

The V gene is TRBV30, the J gene TRBJ2-7; tentatively, D is TRBD1 (6 bases). The CDR3 covers 11 residues. Per germline, CDR1 GTSNPN and CDR2 SVGIG (reference sequence). The V end was cut by 5 bases, the J end by 2 bases, with 7 bases between. The CDR3 DNA sequence: TGTGCCTGGCGGACAGCCTACGAGCAGTACTTC. Amino acids: CAWRTAYEQYF.

The chain joins TRBV7-3 to TRBJ2-3; TRBD2 might be the D (6 bases). The germline V gene has CDR1 SGHTA and CDR2 FQGTGA. V was trimmed by 1 base and J by 2 bases, leaving 13 bases between them. This CDR3 comprises 16 residues. In nucleotides, the CDR3 is TGTGCCAGCAGCTTAATTTGGAGCGGGCCCACAGATACGCAGTATTTT. Its translation is CASSLIWSGPTDTQYF.

This chain links TRBV6-5 with TRBJ2-6; D is possibly TRBD1 (6 bases). The V gene lost 7 bases and the J gene lost 2 bases, with 9 bases spanning the gap. Germline values: CDR1 MNHEY, CDR2 SVGAGI. The CDR3 spans 14 residues. The CDR3 is CASTTGTGANVLTF. For the CDR3, the DNA is TGTGCCAGCACCACAGGGACTGGGGCCAACGTCCTGACTTTC.